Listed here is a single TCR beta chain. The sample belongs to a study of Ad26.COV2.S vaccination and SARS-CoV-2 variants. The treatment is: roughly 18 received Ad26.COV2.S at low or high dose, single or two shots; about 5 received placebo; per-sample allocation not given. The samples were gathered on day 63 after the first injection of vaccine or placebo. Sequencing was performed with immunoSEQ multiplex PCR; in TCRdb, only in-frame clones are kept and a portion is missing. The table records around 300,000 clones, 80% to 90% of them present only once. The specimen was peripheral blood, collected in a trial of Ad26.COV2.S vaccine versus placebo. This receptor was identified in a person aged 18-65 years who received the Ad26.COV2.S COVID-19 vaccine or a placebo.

The CDR3 region is CASSQRVLIAKNIQYF. In nucleotides, the CDR3 is TGTGCCAGCAGCCAGAGGGTTCTTATAGCCAAAAACATTCAGTACTTC. The chain employs TRBV3-1 (or the pseudogene TRBV3-2) and TRBJ2-4; D is possibly TRBD2 (5 bases). V was cut by 3 bases and J by 0 bases, with 12 bases left in between. Germline V CDR1 and CDR2: LGHDT, YNNKEL (reference sequence). There are 16 residues in the CDR3.